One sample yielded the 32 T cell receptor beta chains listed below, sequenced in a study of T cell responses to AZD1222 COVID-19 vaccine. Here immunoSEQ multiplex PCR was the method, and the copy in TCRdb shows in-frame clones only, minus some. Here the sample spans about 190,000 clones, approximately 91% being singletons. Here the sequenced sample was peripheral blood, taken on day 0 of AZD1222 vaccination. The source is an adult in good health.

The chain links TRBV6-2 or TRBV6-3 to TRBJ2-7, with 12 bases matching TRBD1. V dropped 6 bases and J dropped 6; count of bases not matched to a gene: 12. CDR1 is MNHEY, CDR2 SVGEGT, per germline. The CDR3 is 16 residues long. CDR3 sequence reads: CASSPRAGTGGFEQYF. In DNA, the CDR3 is TGTGCCAGCAGCCCAAGGGCCGGGACAGGGGGCTTCGAGCAGTACTTC.

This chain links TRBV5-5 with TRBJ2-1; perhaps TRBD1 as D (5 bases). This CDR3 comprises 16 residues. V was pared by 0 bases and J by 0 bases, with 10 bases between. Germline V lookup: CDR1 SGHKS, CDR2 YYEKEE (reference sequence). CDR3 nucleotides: TGTGCCAGCAGCTTGGAGGCAGGGAACTCCTACAATGAGCAGTTCTTC. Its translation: CASSLEAGNSYNEQFF.

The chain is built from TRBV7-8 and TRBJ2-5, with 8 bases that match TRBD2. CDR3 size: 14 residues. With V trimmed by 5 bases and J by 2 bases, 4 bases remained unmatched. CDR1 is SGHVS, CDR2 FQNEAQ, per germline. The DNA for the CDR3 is TGTGCCAGCAGCCCCGGGGGGGAACAAGAGACCCAGTACTTC. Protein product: CASSPGGEQETQYF.

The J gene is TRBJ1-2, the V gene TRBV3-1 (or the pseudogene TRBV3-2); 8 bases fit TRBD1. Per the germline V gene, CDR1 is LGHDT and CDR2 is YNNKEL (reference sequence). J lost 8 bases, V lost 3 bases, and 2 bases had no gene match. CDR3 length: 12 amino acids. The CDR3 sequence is CASSHGTGGYTF. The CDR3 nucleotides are TGTGCCAGCAGCCATGGGACAGGCGGCTACACCTTC.

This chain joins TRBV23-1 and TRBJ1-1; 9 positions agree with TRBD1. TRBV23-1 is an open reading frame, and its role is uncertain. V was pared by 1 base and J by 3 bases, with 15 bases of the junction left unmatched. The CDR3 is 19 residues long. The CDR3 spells CASSQCGTGRWWEDTEAFF. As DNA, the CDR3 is TGCGCCAGCAGTCAATGCGGGACAGGGAGGTGGTGGGAGGACACTGAAGCTTTCTTT.

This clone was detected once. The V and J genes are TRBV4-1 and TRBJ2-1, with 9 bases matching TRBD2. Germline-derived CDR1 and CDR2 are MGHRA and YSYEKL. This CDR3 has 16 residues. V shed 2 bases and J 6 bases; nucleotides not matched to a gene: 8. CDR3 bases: TGCGCCAGCAGCCAACGAGCGGGAGGACTTTTCAATGAGCAGTTCTTC. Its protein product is CASSQRAGGLFNEQFF.

Here the CDR3 reads CASISSGQGSTGELFF. The CDR3 bases are TGTGCCAGCATCTCATCAGGACAGGGGAGCACCGGGGAGCTGTTTTTT. The chain has TRBV28 and TRBJ2-2; TRBD1 aligns across 9 bases. Germline V gene sequence: CDR1 MDHEN, CDR2 SYDVKM. Losses at the gene ends were 7 bases for V and 4 bases for J; bases not matched to a gene: 10. This CDR3 spans 16 amino acids.

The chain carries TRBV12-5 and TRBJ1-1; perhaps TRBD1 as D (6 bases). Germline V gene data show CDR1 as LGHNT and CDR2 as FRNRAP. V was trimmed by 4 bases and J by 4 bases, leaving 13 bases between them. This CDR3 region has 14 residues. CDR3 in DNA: TGTGCTAGTGGTTACGGACAGCCGGGCACTGAAGCTTTCTTT. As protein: CASGYGQPGTEAFF.

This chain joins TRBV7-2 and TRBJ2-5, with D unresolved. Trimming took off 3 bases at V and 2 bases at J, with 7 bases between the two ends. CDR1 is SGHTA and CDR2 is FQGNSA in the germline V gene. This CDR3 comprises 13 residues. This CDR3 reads CASSFPGQETQYF. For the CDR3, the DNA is TGTGCCAGCAGCTTCCCAGGACAAGAGACCCAGTACTTC.

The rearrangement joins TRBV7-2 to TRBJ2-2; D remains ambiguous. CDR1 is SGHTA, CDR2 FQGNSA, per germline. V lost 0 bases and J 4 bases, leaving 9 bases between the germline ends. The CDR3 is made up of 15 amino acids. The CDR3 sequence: CASSLAVIGTGELFF. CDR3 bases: TGTGCCAGCAGCTTAGCGGTAATCGGCACCGGGGAGCTGTTTTTT.

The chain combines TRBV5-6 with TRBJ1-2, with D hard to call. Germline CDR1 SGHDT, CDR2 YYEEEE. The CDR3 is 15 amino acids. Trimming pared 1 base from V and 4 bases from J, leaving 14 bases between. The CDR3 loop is CASSLRNRVSYGYTF. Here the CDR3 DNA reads TGTGCCAGCAGCTTGAGGAATCGGGTCTCCTATGGCTACACCTTC.

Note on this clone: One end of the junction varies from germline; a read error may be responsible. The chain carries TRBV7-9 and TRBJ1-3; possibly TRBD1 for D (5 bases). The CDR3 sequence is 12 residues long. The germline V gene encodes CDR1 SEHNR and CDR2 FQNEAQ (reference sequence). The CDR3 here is CAGRDFGNTIYF. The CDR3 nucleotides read TGTGCCGGCAGGGACTTCGGAAACACCATATATTTT.

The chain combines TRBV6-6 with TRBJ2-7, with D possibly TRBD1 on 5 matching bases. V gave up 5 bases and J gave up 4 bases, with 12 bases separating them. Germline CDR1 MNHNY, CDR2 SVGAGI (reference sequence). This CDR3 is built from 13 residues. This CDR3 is CASSADKNYEQYF. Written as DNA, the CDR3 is TGTGCCAGCAGTGCGGACAAGAATTACGAGCAGTACTTC.

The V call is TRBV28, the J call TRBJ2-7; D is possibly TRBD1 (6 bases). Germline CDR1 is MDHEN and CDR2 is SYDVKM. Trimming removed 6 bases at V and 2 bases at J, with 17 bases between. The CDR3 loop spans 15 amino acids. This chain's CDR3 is CASRFAGVSTYEQYF. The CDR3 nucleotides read TGTGCCAGCAGGTTCGCAGGGGTCTCCACCTACGAGCAGTACTTC.

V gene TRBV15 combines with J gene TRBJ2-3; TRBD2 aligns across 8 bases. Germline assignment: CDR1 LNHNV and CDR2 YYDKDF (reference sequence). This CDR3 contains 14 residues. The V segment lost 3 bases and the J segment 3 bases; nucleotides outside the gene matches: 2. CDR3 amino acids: CATSRAGGTDTQYF. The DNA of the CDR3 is TGTGCCACCAGCAGGGCGGGGGGAACAGATACGCAGTATTTT.

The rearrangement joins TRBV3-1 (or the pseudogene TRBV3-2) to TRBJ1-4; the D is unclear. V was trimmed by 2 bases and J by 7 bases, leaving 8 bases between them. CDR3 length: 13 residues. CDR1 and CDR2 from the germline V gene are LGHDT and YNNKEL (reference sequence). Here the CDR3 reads CASSQLFGEKLFF. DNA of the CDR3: TGTGCCAGCAGCCAACTATTCGGTGAAAAACTGTTTTTT.

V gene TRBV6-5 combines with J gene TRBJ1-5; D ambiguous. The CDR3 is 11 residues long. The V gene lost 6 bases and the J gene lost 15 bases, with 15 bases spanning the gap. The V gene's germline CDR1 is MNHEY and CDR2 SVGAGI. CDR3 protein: CASSDFGVGHF. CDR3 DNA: TGTGCCAGCAGCGATTTCGGAGTAGGGCATTTT.

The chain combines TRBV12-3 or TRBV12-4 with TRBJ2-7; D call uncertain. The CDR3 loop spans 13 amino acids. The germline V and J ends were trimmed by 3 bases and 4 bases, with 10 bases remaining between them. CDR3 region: CASSFGSKYEQYF. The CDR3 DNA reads TGTGCCAGCAGTTTTGGCAGTAAGTACGAGCAGTACTTC.

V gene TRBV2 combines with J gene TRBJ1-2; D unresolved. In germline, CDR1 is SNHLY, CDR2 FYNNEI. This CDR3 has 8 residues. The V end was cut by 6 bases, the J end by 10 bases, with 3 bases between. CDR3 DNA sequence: TGTGCCAGCAGCGACTACACCTTC. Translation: CASSDYTF.

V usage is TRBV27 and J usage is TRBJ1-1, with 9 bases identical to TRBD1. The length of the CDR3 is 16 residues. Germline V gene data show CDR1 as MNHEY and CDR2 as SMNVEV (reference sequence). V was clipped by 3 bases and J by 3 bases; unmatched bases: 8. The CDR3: CASSFRGDREDTEAFF. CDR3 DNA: TGTGCCAGCAGTTTTCGAGGGGACAGGGAGGACACTGAAGCTTTCTTT.

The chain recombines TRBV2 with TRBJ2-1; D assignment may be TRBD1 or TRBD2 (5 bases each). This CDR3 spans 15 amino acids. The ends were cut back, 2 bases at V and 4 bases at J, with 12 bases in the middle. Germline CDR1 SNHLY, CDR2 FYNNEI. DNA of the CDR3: TGTGCCAGCAGTGAAACGGGGCTAGTTTACAATGAGCAGTTCTTC. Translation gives CASSETGLVYNEQFF. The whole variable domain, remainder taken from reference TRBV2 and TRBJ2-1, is EPEVTQTPSHQVTQMGQEVILRCVPISNHLYFYWYRQILGQKVEFLVSFYNNEISEKSEIFDDQFSVERPDGSNFTLKIRSTKLEDSAMYFCASSETGLVYNEQFFGPGTRLTVL.

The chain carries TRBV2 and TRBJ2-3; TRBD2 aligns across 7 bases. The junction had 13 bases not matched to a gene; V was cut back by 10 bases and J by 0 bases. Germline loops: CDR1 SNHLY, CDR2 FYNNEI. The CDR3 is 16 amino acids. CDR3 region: CATRRLSGPSTDTQYF. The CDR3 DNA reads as TGTGCCACCCGAAGACTTAGCGGGCCCAGCACAGATACGCAGTATTTT.

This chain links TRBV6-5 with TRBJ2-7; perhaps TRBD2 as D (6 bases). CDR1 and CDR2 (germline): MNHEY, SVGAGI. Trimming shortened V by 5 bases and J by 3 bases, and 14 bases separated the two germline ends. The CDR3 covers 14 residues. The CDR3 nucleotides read TGTGCCAGCAGTCTAAACGGGGGTTACTACGAGCAGTACTTC. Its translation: CASSLNGGYYEQYF.

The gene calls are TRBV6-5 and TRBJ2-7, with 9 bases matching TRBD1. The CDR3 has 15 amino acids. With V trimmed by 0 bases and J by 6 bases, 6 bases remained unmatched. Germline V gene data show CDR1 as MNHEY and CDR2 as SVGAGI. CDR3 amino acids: CASSYSGQGGREQYF. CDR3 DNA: TGTGCCAGCAGTTACTCGGGACAGGGTGGGCGCGAGCAGTACTTC.

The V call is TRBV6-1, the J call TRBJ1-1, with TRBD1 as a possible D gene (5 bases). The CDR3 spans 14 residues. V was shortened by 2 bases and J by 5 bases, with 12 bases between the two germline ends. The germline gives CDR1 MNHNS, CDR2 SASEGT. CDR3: CASSEITGRTEAFF. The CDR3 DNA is TGTGCCAGCAGTGAAATAACAGGACGGACTGAAGCTTTCTTT.

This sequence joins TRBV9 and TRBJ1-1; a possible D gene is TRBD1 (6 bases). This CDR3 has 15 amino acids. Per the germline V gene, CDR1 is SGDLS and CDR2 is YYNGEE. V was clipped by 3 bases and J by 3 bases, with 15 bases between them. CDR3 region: CASSAAGGQHTEAFF. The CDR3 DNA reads TGTGCCAGCAGCGCCGCCGGCGGACAGCACACTGAAGCTTTCTTT.

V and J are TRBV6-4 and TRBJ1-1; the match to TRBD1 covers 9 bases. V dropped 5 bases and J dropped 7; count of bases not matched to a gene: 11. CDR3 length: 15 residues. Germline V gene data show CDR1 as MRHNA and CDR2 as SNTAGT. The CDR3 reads CASSPDTGQGIEAFF. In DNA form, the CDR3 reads TGTGCCAGCAGTCCGGACACAGGACAGGGGATTGAAGCTTTCTTT.

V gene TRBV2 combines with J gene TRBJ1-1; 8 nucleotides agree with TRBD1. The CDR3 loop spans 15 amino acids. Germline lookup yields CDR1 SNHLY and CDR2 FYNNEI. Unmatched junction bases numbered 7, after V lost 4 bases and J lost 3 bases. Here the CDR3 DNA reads TGTGCCAGCAGTGCAATACAGGGGGGTGACACTGAAGCTTTCTTT. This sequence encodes CASSAIQGGDTEAFF.

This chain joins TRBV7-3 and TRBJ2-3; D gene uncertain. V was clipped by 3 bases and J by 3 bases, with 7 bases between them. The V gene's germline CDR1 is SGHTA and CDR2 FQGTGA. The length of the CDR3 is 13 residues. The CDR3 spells CASSFLGTDTQYF. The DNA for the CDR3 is TGTGCCAGCAGCTTTCTTGGGACAGATACGCAGTATTTT.

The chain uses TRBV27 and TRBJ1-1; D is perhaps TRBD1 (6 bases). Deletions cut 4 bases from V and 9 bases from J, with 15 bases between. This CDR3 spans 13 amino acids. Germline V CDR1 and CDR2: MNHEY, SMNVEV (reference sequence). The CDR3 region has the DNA TGTGCCAGCAGTTATGGACAGACTACACAAGCTTTCTTT. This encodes CASSYGQTTQAFF.

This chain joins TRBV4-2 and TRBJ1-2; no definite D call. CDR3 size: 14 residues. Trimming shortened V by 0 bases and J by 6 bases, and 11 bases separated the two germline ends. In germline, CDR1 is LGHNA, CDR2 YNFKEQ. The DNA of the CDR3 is TGTGCCAGCAGCCAAGATCTTGTGACGAATGGCTACACCTTC. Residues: CASSQDLVTNGYTF.

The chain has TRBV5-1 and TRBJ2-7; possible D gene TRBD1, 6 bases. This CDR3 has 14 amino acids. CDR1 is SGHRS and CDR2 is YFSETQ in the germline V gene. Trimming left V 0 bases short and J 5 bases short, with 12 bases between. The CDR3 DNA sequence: TGCGCCAGCAGCTTGGTTTGGGGGCCCAACGAGCAGTACTTC. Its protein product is CASSLVWGPNEQYF.